This T cell receptor (beta chain) was sequenced during a study of Graves' ophthalmopathy and Graves' hyperthyroidism. RNA transcripts were the source from which TCR beta CDR3 regions were amplified. HTBI-primed RT-PCR formed the first round, and a multiplex PCR formed the second. TCRdb re-analysed the multiplex PCR reads in MiXCR, keeping a single row per CDR3 protein. The sample records hundreds of thousands of distinct CDR3 sequences, roughly an eighth being singletons. This clonotype has at least ten counts. This CDR3 has 16 amino acids. V dropped 2 bases and J dropped 0 bases, with 13 bases sitting between them. Germline V gene lookup returns CDR1 SGHAT and CDR2 FQNNGV.

The TCR originated in a woman in her 30s with Graves' ophthalmopathy. V is TRBV11-2 and J is TRBJ1-1, with D unresolved. The specimen was blood. The CDR3 DNA sequence: TGTGCCAGCAGCTTAACCTTGTTGAACATGAACACTGAAGCTTTCTTT. Its protein product is CASSLTLLNMNTEAFF.